The present TCR beta chain was sequenced within a study of CD8 T cells in ankylosing spondylitis. Making use of molecular barcodes, quantitative 5'-RACE generated TCR beta libraries. TCRdb analysed the 5' RACE reads with MiXCR anew, one entry per CDR3 protein. The sample yields 180,000 or so distinct CDR3 sequences, 11% seen once. This clonotype has a count of ten or more. No antigen is known for it. The ends lost 5 bases at V and 8 bases at J; junction bases unmatched: 7. The CDR3 runs to 13 residues. Germline CDR1 is SGDLS and CDR2 is YYNGEE. General observations from the study: Peripheral blood held disease-linked clones only at relatively low frequency, and these were CD8+. Apparently characteristic of ankylosing spondylitis blood was a TCR beta motif (roughly 8 highly homologous variants). Reportedly, significant enrichment of disease-linked clones occurred in matched ankylosing spondylitis synovial fluid.

This TCR was recovered from a male donor with ankylosing spondylitis or in good health (not recorded which). The chain uses TRBV9 and TRBJ2-1, with 7 bases matching TRBD2. The specimen sequenced was blood, either unsorted or a sorted T cell fraction (not recorded which). The CDR3 loop is CASRGEGLYEQFF. In DNA form, the CDR3 reads TGTGCCAGCAGGGGGGAGGGCCTTTATGAGCAGTTCTTC. The full variable domain, rest sourced from reference TRBV9 and TRBJ2-1, is DSGVTQTPKHLITATGQRVTLRCSPRSGDLSVYWYQQSLDQGLQFLIQYYNGEERAKGNILERFSAQQFPDLHSELNLSSLELGDSALYFCASRGEGLYEQFFGPGTRLTVL.